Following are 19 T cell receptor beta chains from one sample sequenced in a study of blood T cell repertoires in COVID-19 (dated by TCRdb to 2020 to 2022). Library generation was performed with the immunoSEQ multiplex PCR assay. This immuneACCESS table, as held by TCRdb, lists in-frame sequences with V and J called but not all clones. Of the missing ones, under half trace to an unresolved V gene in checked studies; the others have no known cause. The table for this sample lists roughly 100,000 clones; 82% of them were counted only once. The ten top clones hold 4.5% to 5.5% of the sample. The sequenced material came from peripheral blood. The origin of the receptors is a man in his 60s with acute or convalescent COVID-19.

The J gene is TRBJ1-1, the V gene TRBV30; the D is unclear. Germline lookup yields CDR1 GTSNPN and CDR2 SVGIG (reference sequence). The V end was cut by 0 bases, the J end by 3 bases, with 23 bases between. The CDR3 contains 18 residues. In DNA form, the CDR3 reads TGTGCCTGGAGTGTATCGTTCCGGGCCCAGAGGGAGGACACTGAAGCTTTCTTT. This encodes CAWSVSFRAQREDTEAFF.

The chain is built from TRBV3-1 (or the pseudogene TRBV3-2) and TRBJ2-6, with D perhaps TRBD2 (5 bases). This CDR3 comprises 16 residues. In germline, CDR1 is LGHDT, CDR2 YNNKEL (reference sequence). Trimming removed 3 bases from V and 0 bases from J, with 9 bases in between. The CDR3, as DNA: TGTGCCAGCAGCCATCGCACTAGCTCTGGGGCCAACGTCCTGACTTTC. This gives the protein CASSHRTSSGANVLTF.

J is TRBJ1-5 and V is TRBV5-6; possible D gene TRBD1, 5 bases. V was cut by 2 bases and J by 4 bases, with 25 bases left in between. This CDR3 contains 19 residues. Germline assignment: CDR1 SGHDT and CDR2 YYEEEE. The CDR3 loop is CASSFRRGSSSVKNQPQHF. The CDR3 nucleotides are TGTGCCAGCAGCTTTCGGAGGGGTTCCTCCTCAGTGAAAAATCAGCCCCAGCATTTT.

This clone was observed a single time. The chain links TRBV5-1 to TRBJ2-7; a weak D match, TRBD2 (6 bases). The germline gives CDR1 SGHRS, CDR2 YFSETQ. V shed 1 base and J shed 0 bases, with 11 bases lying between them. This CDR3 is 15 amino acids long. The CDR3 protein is CASSLWGLVSYEQYF. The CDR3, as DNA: TGCGCCAGCAGCTTGTGGGGACTTGTCTCCTACGAGCAGTACTTC.

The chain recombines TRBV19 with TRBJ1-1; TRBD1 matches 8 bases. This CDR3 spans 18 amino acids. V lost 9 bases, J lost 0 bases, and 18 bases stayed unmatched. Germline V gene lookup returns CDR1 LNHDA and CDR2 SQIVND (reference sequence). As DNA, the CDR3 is TGTGCCAGCGCCCCCGACAGGGGCGGCGGACCCATGAACACTGAAGCTTTCTTT. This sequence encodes CASAPDRGGGPMNTEAFF.

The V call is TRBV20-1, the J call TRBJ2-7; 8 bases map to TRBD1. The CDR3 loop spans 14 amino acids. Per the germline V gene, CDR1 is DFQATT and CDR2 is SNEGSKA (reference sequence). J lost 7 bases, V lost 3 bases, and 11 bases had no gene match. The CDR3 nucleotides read TGCAGTGCTAGTCGGACAGGGAATACGAGGGAGCAGTACTTC. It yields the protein CSASRTGNTREQYF.

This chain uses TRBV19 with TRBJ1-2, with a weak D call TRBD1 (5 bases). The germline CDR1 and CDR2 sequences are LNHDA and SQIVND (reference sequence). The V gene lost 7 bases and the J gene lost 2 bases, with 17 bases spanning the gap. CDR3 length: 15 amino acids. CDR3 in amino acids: CASKGPAGGNYGYTF. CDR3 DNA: TGTGCCAGTAAGGGGCCGGCGGGGGGAAACTATGGCTACACCTTC.

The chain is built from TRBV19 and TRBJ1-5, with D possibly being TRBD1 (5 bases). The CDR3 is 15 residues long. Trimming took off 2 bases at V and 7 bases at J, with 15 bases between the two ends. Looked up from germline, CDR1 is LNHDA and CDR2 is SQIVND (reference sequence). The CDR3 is CASSINSGFMQPQHF. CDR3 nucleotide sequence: TGTGCCAGTAGTATAAATTCAGGGTTTATGCAGCCCCAGCATTTT.

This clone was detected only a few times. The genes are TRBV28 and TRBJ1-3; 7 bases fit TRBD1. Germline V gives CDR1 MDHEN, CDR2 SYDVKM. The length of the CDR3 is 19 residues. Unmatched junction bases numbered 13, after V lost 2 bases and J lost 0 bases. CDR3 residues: CASSLETGILQRSGNTIYF. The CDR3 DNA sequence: TGTGCCAGCAGTTTAGAGACAGGGATCCTCCAGCGCTCTGGAAACACCATATATTTT.

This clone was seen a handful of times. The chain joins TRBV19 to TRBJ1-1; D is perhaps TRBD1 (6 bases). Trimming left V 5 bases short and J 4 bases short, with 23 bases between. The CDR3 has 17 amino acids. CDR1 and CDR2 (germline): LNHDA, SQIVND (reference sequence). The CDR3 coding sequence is TGTGCCAGTAGTGCACAGGGTTCACCAAGGGTGGGCACTGAAGCTTTCTTT. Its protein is CASSAQGSPRVGTEAFF.

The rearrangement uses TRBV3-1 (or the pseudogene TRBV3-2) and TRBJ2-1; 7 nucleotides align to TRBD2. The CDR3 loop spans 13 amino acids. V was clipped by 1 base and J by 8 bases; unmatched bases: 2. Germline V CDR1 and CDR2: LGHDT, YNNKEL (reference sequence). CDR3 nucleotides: TGTGCCAGCAGCCAAGCGGGGGGATATGAGCAGTTCTTC. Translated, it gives CASSQAGGYEQFF.

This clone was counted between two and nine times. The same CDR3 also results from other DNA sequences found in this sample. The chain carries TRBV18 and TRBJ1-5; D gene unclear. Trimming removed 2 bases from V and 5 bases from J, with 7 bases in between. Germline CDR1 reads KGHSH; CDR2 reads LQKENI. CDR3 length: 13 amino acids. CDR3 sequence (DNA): TGTGCCAGCTCACCAGGGAGGGATCAGCCCCAGCATTTT. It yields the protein CASSPGRDQPQHF.

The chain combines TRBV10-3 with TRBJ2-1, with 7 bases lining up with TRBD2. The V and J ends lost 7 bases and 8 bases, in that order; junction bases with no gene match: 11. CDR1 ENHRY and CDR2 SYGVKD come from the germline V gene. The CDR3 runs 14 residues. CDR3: CAIMEAGLRDEQFF. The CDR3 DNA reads TGTGCCATCATGGAGGCGGGACTAAGGGATGAGCAGTTCTTC.

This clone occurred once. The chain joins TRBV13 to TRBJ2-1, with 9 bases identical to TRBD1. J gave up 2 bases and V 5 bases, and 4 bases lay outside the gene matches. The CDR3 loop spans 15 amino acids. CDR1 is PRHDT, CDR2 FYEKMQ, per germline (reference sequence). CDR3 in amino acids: CASSHRDRAYNEQFF. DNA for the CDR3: TGTGCCAGCAGCCACCGGGACAGGGCCTACAATGAGCAGTTCTTC.

CDR3 coding DNA: TGTGCCAGCTCCTCCAGCTCCTATAATTCACCCCTCCACTTT. Translated, it gives CASSSSSYNSPLHF. The chain carries TRBV9 and TRBJ1-6; D remains ambiguous. The germline CDR1 and CDR2 sequences are SGDLS and YYNGEE. The CDR3 is 14 residues long. Trimming cost V 7 bases and J 0 bases, with 8 bases left between them.

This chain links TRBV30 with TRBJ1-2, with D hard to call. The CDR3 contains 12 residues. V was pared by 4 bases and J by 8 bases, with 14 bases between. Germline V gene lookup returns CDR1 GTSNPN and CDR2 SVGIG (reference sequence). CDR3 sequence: CAWKDWDKGYTF. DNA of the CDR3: TGTGCCTGGAAGGACTGGGATAAGGGCTACACCTTC.

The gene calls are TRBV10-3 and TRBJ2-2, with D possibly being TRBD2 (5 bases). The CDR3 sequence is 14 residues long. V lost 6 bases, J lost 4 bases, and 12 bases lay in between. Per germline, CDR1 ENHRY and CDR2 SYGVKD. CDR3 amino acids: CAIRKERSTGELFF. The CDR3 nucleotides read TGTGCCATCAGAAAGGAGCGGAGCACCGGGGAGCTGTTTTTT.

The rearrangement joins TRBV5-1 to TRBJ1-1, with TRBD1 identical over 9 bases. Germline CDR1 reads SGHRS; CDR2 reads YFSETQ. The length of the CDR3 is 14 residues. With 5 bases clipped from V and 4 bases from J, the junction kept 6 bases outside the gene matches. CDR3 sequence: CASRGTGSGTEAFF. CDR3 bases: TGCGCCAGCAGGGGGACAGGGTCTGGCACTGAAGCTTTCTTT.

The CDR3 sequence is CASSLAGTGSQPQHF. DNA for the CDR3: TGTGCCAGCAGCTTAGCCGGGACAGGGAGTCAGCCCCAGCATTTT. The chain combines TRBV7-2 with TRBJ1-5; 9 nucleotides align to TRBD1. The CDR3 length is 15 residues. With 0 bases clipped from V and 6 bases from J, the junction kept 3 bases outside the gene matches. Germline values: CDR1 SGHTA, CDR2 FQGNSA.